The subject of this entry is one T cell receptor beta chain. Assay used: immunoSEQ multiplex PCR; TCRdb lists only in-frame clones, some missing. The sample holds over 55,000 clones; 85% to 90% are singletons and the top ten take 1.9%. The source of the sample is a study of OX40 agonist ivuxolimab in advanced cancers. The TCR comes from an adult with an advanced solid tumor such as melanoma, head and neck, liver or kidney cancer. The material was CD4+ or CD8+ T cells sorted from blood, obtained in a trial of the OX40 agonist ivuxolimab.

For the CDR3, the DNA is TGTGCCAGCAGCTTCGGGCCTTCACCCCTCCACTTT. Protein product: CASSFGPSPLHF. V usage is TRBV11-2 and J usage is TRBJ1-6, with D hard to call. The CDR3 loop spans 12 amino acids. Deletions cut 3 bases from V and 9 bases from J, with 6 bases between. Germline-derived CDR1 and CDR2 are SGHAT and FQNNGV. The variable domain in full, with the rest retrieved from reference TRBV11-2 and TRBJ1-6, is EAGVAQSPRYKIIEKRQSVAFWCNPISGHATLYWYQQILGQGPKLLIQFQNNGVVDDSQLPKDRFSAERLKGVDSTLKIQPAKLEDSAVYLCASSFGPSPLHFGNGTRLTVT.